This T cell receptor beta chain was identified in a study of cytomegalovirus exposure and HLA in healthy donors. Notes on the study in general: TCR beta chain V- and J-gene trimming was linked, in a later analysis, to a missense variant in DCLRE1C. Across donors, sequencing depth was assumed by presence/absence analyses to be roughly uniform.

Germline CDR1 reads SGHRS; CDR2 reads YFSETQ. Trimming pared 4 bases from V and 1 base from J, leaving 10 bases between. This CDR3 is 14 amino acids long. With respect to this clone: No antigen is known for it.

In the PCR, 60 Vbeta and 13 Jbeta primers were used. Per the study methods: The authors later counted 70 million to 85 million unique TCR beta chains, 8.5 million to 13 million of them shared. Data came from immunoSEQ multiplex PCR; TCRdb stores just in-frame clones and leaves some out. That table furnishes V, J and clone size, whereas the DNA furnished D and trimming. The sample yields some 150,000 clones, roughly three quarters seen once. The sequenced material came from PBMCs. The J gene is TRBJ2-3, the V gene TRBV5-1; possible D gene TRBD1, 6 bases. The sequence came from a man between 18 and 29 years old in good health and CMV-seronegative. CDR3: CASSEGGRTDTQYF. The CDR3 region has the DNA TGCGCCAGCAGCGAAGGGGGTCGCACAGATACGCAGTATTTT.